The following is a T cell receptor (beta chain) sequence with its context. No cognate antigen has been identified for it. No base quality values were provided; no much bigger clone lies one nucleotide off. Distinct nucleotide sequences in the sample also encode this CDR3. Per the publication, the time point label means: approximately eleven months on ibrutinib. For TCR beta library preparation, about 2.2 micrograms of genomic DNA were extracted from the cryopreserved PBMCs. High-throughput TCR beta sequencing was performed on longitudinal blood samples from CLL patients receiving ibrutinib monotherapy. Patients were enrolled in a phase 2 open-label single-center ibrutinib monotherapy trial. In the germline V gene, CDR1 corresponds to KGHSH and CDR2 to LQKENI. The CDR3, from cysteine to phenylalanine, totals 13 residues. The CDR3 DNA has 39 bases and is translated from base 1. V is shortened by 3 bases, J by 3 bases, and the region joining them spans 8 bases.

These data belong to a study of cytotoxic CD8 clonotypes in ibrutinib-treated CLL (dated by TCRdb to the early 2020s). Looking at the study overall: The cohort was composed of 11 relapsed/refractory and fewer than 16 treatment-naive patients; IGHV unmutated status was identified in 17 patients. Response samples were obtained after a median of around eleven months of treatment, with a range of about 6 to 36 months. Responses were partial in some 24 patients and complete in 2; after median approximately 67 months follow-up, about 14 stayed in remission and around 12 progressed. All remission and progressive disease samples were collected while patients were still receiving ibrutinib. On average, each sample yielded hundreds of thousands of productive templates and around 98,000 productive rearrangements. Of the approximately 90 participants in the trial, about 26 had longitudinal samples available. Cryopreserved peripheral blood mononuclear cells were obtained prior to treatment, at the time of response, and at either disease progression or sustained remission. What the authors observed across the whole study: Baseline clonality exceeded that of age-matched healthy donors and correlated strongly with circulating CD8+ T-cell counts. At ibrutinib response clonality went up, during sustained remission it held steady, and at progression it dropped back toward baseline. Public clonotypes were found to be uncommon and were observed to contract or remain stable during treatment; the increase in clonality was shown to reflect expansion of private clonotypes at ibrutinib response. Sustained-remission and progressing patients did not have matched sampling times, and lymph node repertoires were not examined.

On a MiSeq, deep resolution sequencing aimed for a depth between 1 in 1 million and 1 in 200,000 T cells, with each clonotype covered approximately 10x on average. The immunoSEQ hsTCRB Kit was used to generate the TCR beta libraries. Processing in the source paper ran as follows. ImmunoSEQ Data Assistant and ImmunoSEQ Analyzer were used for data analysis, and V, D and J genes were assigned according to IMGT definitions. Clonality, with values ranging from 0 to 1, was calculated as one minus the normalized Shannon entropy of productive rearrangement frequencies. Only overrepresented clonotypes making up at least 0.05% of the repertoire of each patient were included in the public clonotype analysis. Repertoires from about a dozen age-matched healthy donors in immuneACCESS were used as clonality controls. TCRdb obtained this table from immuneACCESS and retained in-frame rearrangements with V and J assigned. These tables miss some clones; where compared with another copy, unresolved V genes account for less than half of the shortfall, and the remainder is unexplained. V and J calls plus clone size are reproduced from that table; the DNA served to infer D and trimming. The sample contains almost 45,000 clones, over 60% of them found a single time. The ten largest clones capture approximately 12% of the sample.

The receptor chain draws on TRBV18 and TRBJ1-2, with TRBD1 tentatively as D gene (6 bases match). This TCR came from a human donor with chronic lymphocytic leukemia. This specimen consisted of PBMCs, obtained after 12 months of ibrutinib treatment. CDR3 loop: CASSPGQDYGYTF. The DNA sequence is given as TGTGCCAGCTCACCGGGACAAGACTATGGCTACACCTTC.